This T cell receptor beta chain was found in a study of control samples from healthy donors and cancer patients. Clones were sequenced by immunoSEQ multiplex PCR, and TCRdb holds only the in-frame ones, with some missing. This sample has more than 12,000 clones; around 77% occur once, and the top ten carry roughly 15%. CDR3 size: 13 residues. CDR1 is SNHLY and CDR2 is FYNNEI in the germline V gene. V lost 1 base to trimming and J lost 6 bases, with 9 bases between them. Sequenced input: formalin-fixed, paraffin-embedded tissue. This receptor was identified in a female donor with lung cancer. The genes are TRBV2 and TRBJ1-1; D is unresolved. This CDR3 is CASSEGQFPEAFF. CDR3 DNA sequence: TGTGCCAGCAGTGAAGGCCAGTTCCCTGAAGCTTTCTTT. Filled out from reference TRBV2 and TRBJ1-1, the complete variable domain reads EPEVTQTPSHQVTQMGQEVILRCVPISNHLYFYWYRQILGQKVEFLVSFYNNEISEKSEIFDDQFSVERPDGSNFTLKIRSTKLEDSAMYFCASSEGQFPEAFFGQGTRLTVV.